This is a list of T cell receptor beta chains from one sample in a study of PD-1 blockade in classical Hodgkin lymphoma. The table came from immunoSEQ multiplex PCR; TCRdb's copy has only in-frame clones and leaves some out. The profile shows some 10,000 clones, 65% to 90% of them singletons. The specimen was CD8+ T cells from blood. The receptors were gathered from a human donor with classical Hodgkin lymphoma. CDR3s leave out the opening cysteine and the closing phenylalanine or tryptophan. Not all rows give a size; the values are once, few, many and, for expanded clones, a class.

V gene,clone size,CDR3 protein
TRBV18,NA,ASSPVASRMDTGELF
TRBV4-1,once,ASSQVTGRGYT
TRBV29-1,NA,SAHPASAYGYT
TRBV4-3,NA,ASSLAVGAYEQY
TRBV6-4,NA,ASSQGGLGTDTQY
TRBV20-1,once,SARDVYEQY
TRBV10-3,NA,AISEWGYEQY
TRBV7-2,once,ASSLVDGATNEKLF
TRBV10-3,NA,AIGGGTGLQPQH
TRBV2,once,ASKWGGTSYEQY
TRBV2,NA,ASSGTGRGQETQY
TRBV6-1,few,ASSARDTGYEQY
TRBV29-1,large,SVADPGHWNTEAF
TRBV5-8,NA,ASSLRGFYGYT
TRBV6-6,NA,ATRLGEANTGELF
TRBV11-2,NA,ASSPARGGYGYT
TRBV20-1,NA,SARSSQGYT
TRBV7-8,NA,ASSWGVYNEQF
TRBV5-4,NA,ASSLVGDRSYNEQF
TRBV4-3,NA,ASSQFSGAYEQY
TRBV29-1,NA,SVDPGGGSDEQY
TRBV9,few,ASSTTGFIGQPQH
TRBV4-3,NA,ASSHLAGGHDEQF
TRBV7-2,NA,ASSASRGEADTQY